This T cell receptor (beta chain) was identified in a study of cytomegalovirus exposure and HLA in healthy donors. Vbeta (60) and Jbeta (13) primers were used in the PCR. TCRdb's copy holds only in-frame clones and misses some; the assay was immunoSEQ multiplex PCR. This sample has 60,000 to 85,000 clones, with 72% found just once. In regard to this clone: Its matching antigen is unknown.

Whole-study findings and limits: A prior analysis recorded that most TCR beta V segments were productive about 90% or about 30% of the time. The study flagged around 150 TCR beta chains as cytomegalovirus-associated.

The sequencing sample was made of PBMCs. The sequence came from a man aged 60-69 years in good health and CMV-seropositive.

For the CDR3, the DNA is TGCGCCAGCAGCTTACTACCGGGACAGGGCTACGAGCAGTACTTC. Translation: CASSLLPGQGYEQYF. This chain joins TRBV5-1 and TRBJ2-7; 9 bases match TRBD1. Germline CDR1 SGHRS, CDR2 YFSETQ. The trim removed 2 bases at V and 3 bases at J, leaving 6 bases unmatched. There are 15 residues in the CDR3.